The 3 T cell receptor beta chains reported below all come from one sample, sequenced in a study of T-cell memory formation after mild COVID-19. TCRdb used MiXCR to reprocess the 5' RACE reads, holding one entry per CDR3 protein. The table lists a few hundred thousand distinct CDR3 sequences, 25% to 30% of them singletons. Sequencing was carried out using PBMCs or a T cell subset sorted from them (not recorded which). The receptors derive from an adult woman who had mild COVID-19 (a few samples of this study predate the infection). Cell type and time point are not known.

CDR3 nucleotides: TGTGCCAGCAGCGGACAGGGTACTGAAGCTTTCTTT. This gives the protein CASSGQGTEAFF. V is TRBV5-4 and J is TRBJ1-1, with 8 bases that match TRBD1. The CDR3 sequence is 12 residues long. Germline CDR1 SGHNT, CDR2 YYREEE (reference sequence). V gave up 4 bases and J gave up 5 bases; unmatched junction bases: 1.

This clonotype was observed many times. The rearrangement joins TRBV20-1 to TRBJ2-7, with 12 bases identical to TRBD2. The CDR3 runs 15 residues. With V trimmed by 0 bases and J by 2 bases, 2 bases remained unmatched. Germline-derived CDR1 and CDR2 are DFQATT and SNEGSKA (reference sequence). The CDR3 sequence is CSARELAGGAYEQYF. CDR3 nucleotides: TGCAGTGCTAGAGAACTAGCGGGGGGAGCCTACGAGCAGTACTTC.

The rearrangement links TRBV3-1 to TRBJ1-5; 8 bases are a match to TRBD1. The CDR3 runs to 15 residues. The germline gives CDR1 LGHDT, CDR2 YNNKEL (reference sequence). After removal of 4 bases from V and 2 bases from J, the junction contained 4 bases not matched to a gene. The CDR3 bases are TGTGCCAGCAGCCGAGGACAGGGTGGCAATCAGCCCCAGCATTTT. Amino acid sequence: CASSRGQGGNQPQHF.